This T cell receptor (beta chain) was documented in a study of cytomegalovirus exposure and HLA in healthy donors. Study background: A preliminary data release comprised 70 million to 95 million unique TCRs obtained from HLA-typed donors.

V was cut by 4 bases and J by 2 bases, with 12 bases left in between. Germline V gene lookup returns CDR1 SGDLS and CDR2 YYNGEE. The CDR3 totals 14 residues. Regarding the study as a whole: The study designated about 180 TCR beta chains cytomegalovirus-associated.

PCR used 60 Vbeta primers and 13 Jbeta primers. TCRdb's table, derived via immunoSEQ multiplex PCR, lists solely in-frame clones and lacks some. The table has approximately 110,000 clones, around 78% seen once. Concerning this clone itself: Its antigen is not known.

This sequence joins TRBV9 and TRBJ2-5; D is possibly TRBD2 (6 bases). Specimen: PBMCs. The receptor was isolated from a man over 45 in good health and CMV-seronegative. This CDR3 is CASSLARGQETQYF. The DNA of the CDR3 is TGTGCCAGCAGCCTCGCCCGGGGGCAAGAGACCCAGTACTTC.